These 15 T cell receptor beta chains came from one sample sequenced in a study of identical twins. TCRdb re-called the 5' RACE reads through MiXCR, storing one row per CDR3 protein. This sample has 250,000 or so distinct CDR3 sequences; 5.5% to 7% occur once, and the top ten carry under 4%. These sequences were also reported in another study, on yellow fever vaccine responses in identical twins.

The material sequenced was memory (CD45RO+) T cells sorted from blood. The receptor set was obtained from a woman under 30 in good health.

This clonotype appeared many times. This chain uses TRBV12-3 or TRBV12-4 with TRBJ1-2; D is ambiguous. V was cut by 8 bases and J by 4 bases, with 20 bases left in between. The CDR3 length is 15 residues. The CDR3 sequence: CASQVSDMLFYGYTF. In DNA form, the CDR3 reads TGTGCCAGCCAAGTGTCCGACATGTTATTCTATGGCTACACCTTC.

The sample holds many counts of this clonotype. The CDR3 loop reads CASSFPASYEQYV. The CDR3 region has the DNA TGTGCCAGCAGCTTTCCGGCCTCCTACGAGCAGTACGTC. The chain joins TRBV7-9 to TRBJ2-7, with D uncertain. From germline, CDR1 is SEHNR and CDR2 FQNEAQ (reference sequence). This CDR3 contains 13 residues. The V end lost 3 bases, the J end lost 0 bases, and 6 bases lay between the germline ends.

This clonotype has ten or more counts. The J gene is TRBJ2-7, the V gene TRBV4-1, with 8 positions matching TRBD2. V shed 0 bases and J 2 bases; nucleotides not matched to a gene: 6. Germline V gene sequence: CDR1 MGHRA, CDR2 YSYEKL. This CDR3 is 16 amino acids long. The CDR3 spells CASSQDYSGNAYEQYF. CDR3 DNA sequence: TGCGCCAGCAGCCAAGATTATAGCGGGAACGCCTACGAGCAGTACTTC.

In this sample, this clonotype turned up many times. CDR3 bases: TGCAGCGTTCACACTACTACAGGGGACGAATCCTACGAGCAGTACTTC. This translates into CSVHTTTGDESYEQYF. The rearrangement joins TRBV29-1 to TRBJ2-7, with TRBD1 matching 7 bases. V was clipped by 5 bases and J by 1 base; unmatched bases: 14. Germline V gene lookup returns CDR1 SQVTM and CDR2 ANQGSEA. The CDR3 has 16 amino acids.

The rearrangement joins TRBV25-1 to TRBJ2-3; D is undetermined. V lost 6 bases and J 2 bases, leaving 9 bases between the germline ends. Germline V gene lookup returns CDR1 MGHDK and CDR2 SYGVNS. The CDR3 extends over 13 amino acids. CDR3 DNA: TGTGCCAGCAGAGGACGACTCACAGATACGCAGTATTTT. It encodes CASRGRLTDTQYF.

This clonotype was counted many times. The CDR3 loop reads CASSLRNIHQETQYF. The CDR3 bases are TGTGCCAGCAGCTTAAGGAACATCCACCAAGAGACCCAGTACTTC. The chain has TRBV11-2 and TRBJ2-5; D is ambiguous. Germline V gene lookup returns CDR1 SGHAT and CDR2 FQNNGV. The ends were cut back, 2 bases at V and 0 bases at J, with 10 bases in the middle. This CDR3 comprises 15 residues.

This clonotype was observed many times. This chain connects TRBV20-1 to TRBJ2-3; no reliable D call. The CDR3 is made up of 15 amino acids. The V end lost 5 bases, the J end lost 1 base, and 16 bases lay between the germline ends. Per the germline V gene, CDR1 is DFQATT and CDR2 is SNEGSKA (reference sequence). CDR3 region: CSAEPRSSGTDTQYF. The CDR3 nucleotides are TGCAGTGCTGAGCCGCGCTCCTCGGGCACAGATACGCAGTATTTT.

This clonotype was observed a few times. The chain carries TRBV12-3 or TRBV12-4 and TRBJ2-1, with D perhaps TRBD2 (5 bases). The length of the CDR3 is 15 residues. V was pared by 6 bases and J by 5 bases, with 17 bases between. Here the CDR3 reads CASSRWPAVDNEQFF. In DNA, the CDR3 is TGTGCCAGCAGCCGCTGGCCAGCGGTGGACAATGAGCAGTTCTTC.

The chain couples TRBV6-5 to TRBJ2-2; tentatively, D is TRBD1 (5 bases). CDR3 size: 18 residues. The V end was cut by 0 bases, the J end by 2 bases, with 16 bases between. In germline, CDR1 is MNHEY, CDR2 SVGAGI. The CDR3 coding sequence is TGTGCCAGCAGTTACTCGGCGACAGCAGGATTCAACACCGGGGAGCTGTTTTTT. This codes for CASSYSATAGFNTGELFF.

In its sample, this clonotype was seen a few times. The chain joins TRBV6-1 to TRBJ2-3; D not resolved. V lost 3 bases and J 2 bases, leaving 9 bases between the germline ends. This CDR3 is built from 14 residues. The germline V gene encodes CDR1 MNHNS and CDR2 SASEGT. CDR3 residues: CASSDYTTTDTQYF. CDR3 DNA sequence: TGTGCCAGCAGTGACTATACCACCACAGATACGCAGTATTTT.

A few counts support this clonotype. The gene calls are TRBV2 and TRBJ2-3; the D gene is possibly TRBD1 (6 bases). Looked up from germline, CDR1 is SNHLY and CDR2 is FYNNEI. The CDR3 totals 13 residues. V was clipped by 2 bases and J by 4 bases, with 7 bases between them. The CDR3 bases are TGTGCCAGCAGTGAACAGGGGTCAGATACGCAGTATTTT. Its translation: CASSEQGSDTQYF.

Notes on this clonotype: This could be a read error, since a much larger clone is one nucleotide away. CDR3 nucleotides: TGTGCCAGCACCCCAAGGGACAGGGGCGGATATACGCAGTATTTT. Residues: CASTPRDRGGYTQYF. The chain links TRBV3-1 to TRBJ2-3, with TRBD1 identical over 10 bases. The CDR3 covers 15 residues. V gave up 7 bases and J gave up 7 bases; unmatched junction bases: 11. Per germline, CDR1 LGHDT and CDR2 YNNKEL (reference sequence).

The CDR3 is CASSSPGLGEQYV. CDR3 DNA: TGTGCCAGCAGCTCGCCGGGACTGGGGGAGCAGTACGTC. The chain combines TRBV28 with TRBJ2-7; a weak D match, TRBD2 (6 bases). V gave up 6 bases and J gave up 7 bases, with 16 bases separating them. Germline loops: CDR1 MDHEN, CDR2 SYDVKM. The CDR3 spans 13 residues.

This clonotype occurred a few times. V is TRBV6-1 and J is TRBJ2-7; D might be TRBD1 (6 bases). Deletions cut 7 bases from V and 6 bases from J, with 19 bases between. The length of the CDR3 is 14 residues. The V gene's germline CDR1 is MNHNS and CDR2 SASEGT. The CDR3 DNA follows: TGTGCCAGCACCAGGGGCCAATCATGGGGCGAGCAGTACTTC. It yields the protein CASTRGQSWGEQYF.

Ten or more counts support this clonotype. This rearrangement joins TRBV5-1 to TRBJ2-5; D remains unclear. Germline V gene sequence: CDR1 SGHRS, CDR2 YFSETQ. CDR3 size: 13 residues. V was shortened by 1 base and J by 3 bases, with 7 bases between the two germline ends. Written as DNA, the CDR3 is TGCGCCAGCAGCTTGATGGTCGAAGAGACCCAGTACTTC. Residues: CASSLMVEETQYF.